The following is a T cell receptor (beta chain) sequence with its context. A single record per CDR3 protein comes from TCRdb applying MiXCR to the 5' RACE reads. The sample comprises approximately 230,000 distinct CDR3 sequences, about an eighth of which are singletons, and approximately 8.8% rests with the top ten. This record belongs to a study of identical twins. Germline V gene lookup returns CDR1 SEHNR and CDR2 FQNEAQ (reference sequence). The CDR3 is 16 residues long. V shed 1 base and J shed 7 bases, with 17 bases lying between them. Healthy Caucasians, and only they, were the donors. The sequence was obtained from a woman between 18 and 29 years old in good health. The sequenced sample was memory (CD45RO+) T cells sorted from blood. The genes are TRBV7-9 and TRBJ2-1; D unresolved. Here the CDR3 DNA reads TGTGCCAGCAGCTTAGGGGGTGGGTCCGTAAAAAATGAGCAGTTCTTC. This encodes CASSLGGGSVKNEQFF.